Shown below are 24 T cell receptor beta chains from a single sample sequenced in a study of T cell responses to AZD1222 COVID-19 vaccine. The table came from immunoSEQ multiplex PCR; TCRdb's copy has only in-frame clones and leaves some out. The sample lists some 74,000 clones, 80% occurring once. Specimen: peripheral blood, collected on day 0 of AZD1222 vaccination. The receptors here all came from an adult in good health.

The chain is built from TRBV29-1 and TRBJ2-7, with 10 bases matching TRBD2. Germline loops: CDR1 SQVTM, CDR2 ANQGSEA. V shed 6 bases and J 6 bases; nucleotides not matched to a gene: 8. This CDR3 region has 13 residues. Here the CDR3 reads CSVAGTSVGEQYF. The CDR3 region has the DNA TGCAGCGTAGCCGGGACTAGCGTCGGCGAGCAGTACTTC.

The CDR3 reads CASGTSGPTQYF. CDR3 in DNA: TGTGCCAGCGGGACTAGCGGCCCTACCCAGTACTTC. This chain joins TRBV12-3 or TRBV12-4 and TRBJ2-5; 11 nucleotides align to TRBD2. Germline trimming cut 8 bases from V and 8 bases from J; bases unmatched to any gene: 4. The CDR3 length is 12 residues.

The chain carries TRBV27 and TRBJ2-3, with 7 nucleotides matching TRBD2. The CDR3 contains 16 residues. V shed 2 bases and J 0 bases; nucleotides not matched to a gene: 5. The germline V gene has CDR1 MNHEY and CDR2 SMNVEV (reference sequence). CDR3 DNA sequence: TGTGCCAGCAGTTTAGCTAGCGGTGCTAGCACAGATACGCAGTATTTT. Protein product: CASSLASGASTDTQYF.

The J gene is TRBJ2-2, the V gene TRBV18; TRBD1 matches 9 bases. V shed 4 bases and J 5 bases; nucleotides not matched to a gene: 8. Germline V lookup: CDR1 KGHSH, CDR2 LQKENI. This CDR3 is built from 16 residues. For the CDR3, the DNA is TGTGCCAGCTCACAGGGACAGGGAAAGTCGACCGGGGAGCTGTTTTTT. Translating it yields CASSQGQGKSTGELFF.

This chain links TRBV15 with TRBJ1-1; D gene ambiguous. CDR3 length: 13 residues. V shed 8 bases and J shed 1 base, with 11 bases lying between them. CDR1 and CDR2 from the germline V gene are LNHNV and YYDKDF (reference sequence). DNA for the CDR3: TGTGCCACCGCCACGGGTGGGAACACTGAAGCTTTCTTT. Translated: CATATGGNTEAFF.

The chain carries TRBV6-6 and TRBJ1-1, with a weak D call TRBD1 (5 bases). The CDR3 is made up of 14 amino acids. V lost 5 bases to trimming and J lost 1 base, with 11 bases between them. From germline, CDR1 is MNHNY and CDR2 SVGAGI (reference sequence). This chain's CDR3 is CASSPRDRNTEAFF. In nucleotides, the CDR3 is TGTGCCAGCAGTCCCCGCGACAGGAACACTGAAGCTTTCTTT.

This clone was seen repeatedly, ten times or more. This chain uses TRBV28 with TRBJ1-5; TRBD1 agrees at 7 bases. With V trimmed by 2 bases and J by 7 bases, 5 bases remained unmatched. Germline values: CDR1 MDHEN, CDR2 SYDVKM. This CDR3 has 14 residues. DNA of the CDR3: TGTGCCAGCAGTTTAAATCAGGGGGTGCAGCCCCAGCATTTT. Protein: CASSLNQGVQPQHF.

This clone appeared a single time. V gene TRBV5-4 combines with J gene TRBJ1-2; 7 positions agree with TRBD1. V lost 4 bases to trimming and J lost 6 bases; unmatched junction nucleotides: 3. The germline V gene encodes CDR1 SGHNT and CDR2 YYREEE (reference sequence). CDR3 size: 12 residues. The CDR3 protein is CASSQTGNGYTF. Here the CDR3 DNA reads TGTGCCAGCAGCCAGACAGGGAATGGCTACACCTTC.

This clone appeared a few times. J is TRBJ1-2 and V is TRBV7-5. TRBV7-5 is described as a pseudogene. CDR3 length equals 13 residues. CDR3 bases: TGTGTCAGAGGGACCTTCGGAGTGAATGGCTACACCTTC. Its protein is CVRGTFGVNGYTF.

The rearrangement uses TRBV7-9 and TRBJ2-1; no clear D gene. This CDR3 has 13 amino acids. Trimming cost V 0 bases and J 8 bases, with 8 bases left between them. Germline values: CDR1 SEHNR, CDR2 FQNEAQ (reference sequence). In DNA form, the CDR3 reads TGTGCCAGCAGCTTAGCGAAGGTGGATGAGCAGTTCTTC. Its translation is CASSLAKVDEQFF.

This rearrangement joins TRBV30 to TRBJ2-7, with unresolved D. CDR3 length equals 13 residues. Trimming cost V 1 base and J 6 bases, with 13 bases left between them. Germline CDR1 GTSNPN, CDR2 SVGIG (reference sequence). The CDR3 reads CAWSARIVSEQYF. For the CDR3, the DNA is TGTGCCTGGAGTGCTAGAATTGTCTCCGAGCAGTACTTC.

CDR3 region: CASSQGDDTDTQYF. The CDR3 nucleotides are TGCGCCAGCAGCCAGGGCGATGACACAGATACGCAGTATTTT. The rearrangement links TRBV5-1 to TRBJ2-3, with D possibly matching TRBD1 (5 bases). The CDR3 is made up of 14 amino acids. V lost 4 bases to trimming and J lost 2 bases, with 11 bases between them. Per the germline V gene, CDR1 is SGHRS and CDR2 is YFSETQ.

The V gene is TRBV19, the J gene TRBJ2-1, with TRBD2 matching over 13 bases. V was clipped by 3 bases and J by 9 bases; unmatched bases: 14. Germline CDR1 is LNHDA and CDR2 is SQIVND (reference sequence). The CDR3 covers 18 residues. The CDR3 here is CASSIGLLAGGFRGEQFF. For the CDR3, the DNA is TGTGCCAGTAGTATTGGCCTACTAGCGGGAGGGTTTCGCGGTGAGCAGTTCTTC. Filled out from reference TRBV19 and TRBJ2-1, the complete variable domain reads DGGITQSPKYLFRKEGQNVTLSCEQNLNHDAMYWYRQDPGQGLRLIYYSQIVNDFQKGDIAEGYSVSREKKESFPLTVTSAQKNPTAFYLCASSIGLLAGGFRGEQFFGPGTRLTVL.

The chain has TRBV25-1 and TRBJ1-4; D unresolved. The length of the CDR3 is 15 residues. V lost 5 bases, J lost 7 bases, and 17 bases lay in between. Germline values: CDR1 MGHDK, CDR2 SYGVNS. CDR3 protein: CASSPREGLSEKLFF. CDR3 nucleotides: TGTGCCAGCAGTCCCCGAGAGGGCCTCAGTGAAAAACTGTTTTTT.

The rearrangement uses TRBV6-5 and TRBJ1-1, with D unclear. The CDR3 totals 13 residues. Germline CDR1 reads MNHEY; CDR2 reads SVGAGI. Trimming removed 5 bases at V and 1 base at J, with 8 bases between. The CDR3: CASSTRQNTEAFF. The CDR3 bases are TGTGCCAGCAGTACCCGACAGAACACTGAAGCTTTCTTT.

The V gene is TRBV10-2, the J gene TRBJ2-2, with 14 bases identical to TRBD2. V shed 4 bases, J shed 4 bases, and the junction held 11 bases outside the gene matches. Germline loops: CDR1 WSHSY, CDR2 SAAADI. The CDR3 loop spans 19 amino acids. This CDR3 is CASSVPGLAGVRVTGELFF. The CDR3 bases are TGCGCCAGCAGTGTACCGGGACTAGCGGGAGTACGGGTCACCGGGGAGCTGTTTTTT.

This clone occurred once. The chain joins TRBV5-1 to TRBJ2-2; D may be TRBD1 or TRBD2 (5 bases each). V lost 2 bases to trimming and J lost 1 base, with 9 bases between them. The CDR3 totals 15 residues. CDR1 and CDR2 (germline): SGHRS, YFSETQ. CDR3 sequence (DNA): TGCGCCAGCAGCTTTTGGGGGAGGAACACCGGGGAGCTGTTTTTT. This translates into CASSFWGRNTGELFF.

This chain connects TRBV5-4 to TRBJ1-1, with D possibly TRBD1 on 6 matching bases. The ends were cut back, 0 bases at V and 5 bases at J, with 14 bases in the middle. The CDR3 is made up of 15 amino acids. Germline loops: CDR1 SGHNT, CDR2 YYREEE (reference sequence). The CDR3 bases are TGTGCCAGCAGCTTGGTAGGGGCAGGGACAACTGAAGCTTTCTTT. This encodes CASSLVGAGTTEAFF. The whole variable domain, remainder taken from reference TRBV5-4 and TRBJ1-1, is ETGVTQSPTHLIKTRGQQVTLRCSSQSGHNTVSWYQQALGQGPQFIFQYYREEENGRGNFPPRFSGLQFPNYSSELNVNALELDDSALYLCASSLVGAGTTEAFFGQGTRLTVV.

The chain couples TRBV11-2 to TRBJ1-1; possibly TRBD1 for D (5 bases). CDR1 is SGHAT, CDR2 FQNNGV, per germline. This CDR3 comprises 14 residues. Trimming cost V 4 bases and J 4 bases, with 13 bases left between them. The chain's CDR3 is CASSSPRGATEAFF. The CDR3 DNA is TGTGCCAGCAGCTCCCCCCGGGGCGCCACTGAAGCTTTCTTT.

The rearrangement links TRBV27 to TRBJ2-6; D is ambiguous. The V gene lost 5 bases and the J gene lost 1 base, with 6 bases spanning the gap. CDR3 length: 14 amino acids. Germline V gene sequence: CDR1 MNHEY, CDR2 SMNVEV (reference sequence). CDR3 region: CASSTPSGANVLTF. CDR3 DNA: TGTGCCAGCAGTACCCCATCTGGGGCCAACGTCCTGACTTTC.

The gene calls are TRBV5-6 and TRBJ1-6; possible D gene TRBD1, 5 bases. V gave up 2 bases and J gave up 7 bases, with 10 bases separating them. The V gene's germline CDR1 is SGHDT and CDR2 YYEEEE. CDR3 length equals 14 residues. The CDR3 here is CASSFEGVNSPLHF. The CDR3, as DNA: TGTGCCAGCAGCTTTGAAGGGGTGAATTCACCCCTCCACTTT.

J is TRBJ2-7 and V is TRBV29-1, with 9 positions matching TRBD1. The V segment lost 7 bases and the J segment 4 bases; nucleotides outside the gene matches: 5. The CDR3 length is 12 residues. Germline-derived CDR1 and CDR2 are SQVTM and ANQGSEA. DNA of the CDR3: TGCAGCGCAGGGACAGGGTCATACGAGCAGTACTTC. Protein product: CSAGTGSYEQYF.

The sample holds a few counts of this clone. The CDR3 DNA reads TGTGCCAGCAGCTTCCCCGGTGAAAAACTGTTTTTT. Residues: CASSFPGEKLFF. V usage is TRBV5-4 and J usage is TRBJ1-4; D unclear. Germline CDR1 SGHNT, CDR2 YYREEE (reference sequence). V was clipped by 2 bases and J by 7 bases, with 6 bases between them. The CDR3 runs to 12 residues. Full variable domain (outside the CDR3, taken from reference TRBV5-4 and TRBJ1-4): ETGVTQSPTHLIKTRGQQVTLRCSSQSGHNTVSWYQQALGQGPQFIFQYYREEENGRGNFPPRFSGLQFPNYSSELNVNALELDDSALYLCASSFPGEKLFFGSGTQLSVL.

The chain employs TRBV5-1 and TRBJ2-2; TRBD1 matches 9 bases. Germline V gene data show CDR1 as SGHRS and CDR2 as YFSETQ. This CDR3 comprises 15 residues. J gave up 7 bases and V 4 bases, and 8 bases lay outside the gene matches. This CDR3 is CASSRYRGRDGELFF. As DNA, the CDR3 is TGCGCCAGCAGCCGGTACAGGGGGCGCGACGGGGAGCTGTTTTTT. Full variable domain (remainder filled in from reference TRBV5-1 and TRBJ2-2): KAGVTQTPRYLIKTRGQQVTLSCSPISGHRSVSWYQQTPGQGLQFLFEYFSETQRNKGNFPGRFSGRQFSNSRSEMNVSTLELGDSALYLCASSRYRGRDGELFFGEGSRLTVL.